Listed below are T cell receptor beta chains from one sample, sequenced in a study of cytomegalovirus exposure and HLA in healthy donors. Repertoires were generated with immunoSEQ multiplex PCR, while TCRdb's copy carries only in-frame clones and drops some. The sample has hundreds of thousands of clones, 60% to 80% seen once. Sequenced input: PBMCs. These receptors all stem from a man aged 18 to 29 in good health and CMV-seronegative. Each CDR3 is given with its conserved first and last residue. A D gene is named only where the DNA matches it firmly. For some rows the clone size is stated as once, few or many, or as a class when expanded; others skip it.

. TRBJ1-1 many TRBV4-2 CASSSREDMNTEAFF TGTGCCAGCTCCAGCCGAGAGGACATGAACACTGAAGCTTTCTTT
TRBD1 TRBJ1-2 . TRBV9 CASSVGQGVVYGYTF TGTGCCAGCAGCGTAGGGCAGGGGGTTGTCTATGGCTACACCTTC
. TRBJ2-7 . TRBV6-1 CASINPGSSTYEQYF TGTGCCAGCATCAACCCCGGGTCTAGTACCTACGAGCAGTACTTC
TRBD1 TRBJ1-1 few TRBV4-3 CASSQDLSTGQLAFF TGCGCCAGCAGCCAAGATTTGAGTACGGGACAGTTGGCTTTCTTT
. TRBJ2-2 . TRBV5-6 CASSPRIGTGELFF TGTGCCAGCAGCCCCCGAATCGGGACCGGGGAGCTGTTTTTT
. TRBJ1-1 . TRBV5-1 CASSGGYLEAFF TGCGCCAGCAGCGGAGGGTATTTGGAAGCTTTCTTT
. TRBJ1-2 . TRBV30 CAWSVSESSDRLNYGCTF TGTGCCTGGAGTGTTTCGGAATCGAGCGACAGGCTAAACTATGGCTGCACCTTC
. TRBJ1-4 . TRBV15 CATSRAAQINEKLFF TGTGCCACCAGCAGAGCCGCACAGATTAATGAAAAACTGTTTTTT
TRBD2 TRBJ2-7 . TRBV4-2 CASSQGTSGFYEQYF TGTGCCAGCAGCCAGGGGACTAGCGGGTTCTACGAGCAGTACTTC
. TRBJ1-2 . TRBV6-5 CASRGRGYTF TGTGCCAGCCGTGGTCGGGGCTACACCTTC
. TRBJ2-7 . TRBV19 CASSGRAYEQYF TGTGCCAGTAGCGGGAGAGCCTACGAGCAGTACTTC
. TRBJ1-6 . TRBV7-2 CASSPQGDSPLHF TGTGCCAGCAGCCCTCAGGGTGATTCACCCCTCCACTTT
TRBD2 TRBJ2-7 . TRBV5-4 CASSAGTSGTYEQYF TGTGCCAGCAGCGCCGGGACTAGCGGGACCTACGAGCAGTACTTC
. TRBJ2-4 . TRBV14 CASSQNQGTPKNIQYF TGTGCCAGCAGCCAAAACCAGGGTACCCCCAAAAACATTCAGTACTTC
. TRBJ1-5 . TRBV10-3 CAISESLEEPQHF TGTGCCATCAGTGAGTCCTTGGAGGAGCCCCAGCATTTT
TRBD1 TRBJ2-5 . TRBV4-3 CASSQDTGGSYQETQYF TGCGCCAGCAGCCAAGACACAGGGGGGAGTTACCAAGAGACCCAGTACTTC
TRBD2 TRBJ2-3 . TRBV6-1 CASSELRIAGRTDTQYF TGTGCCAGCAGTGAACTACGGATAGCGGGCCGCACAGATACGCAGTATTTT
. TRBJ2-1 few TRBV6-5 CASSYSGGYEQFF TGTGCCAGCAGTTACAGTGGAGGGTATGAGCAGTTCTTC
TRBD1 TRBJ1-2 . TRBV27 CASTRDRAYGYTF TGTGCCAGCACCCGGGACAGGGCCTATGGCTACACCTTC
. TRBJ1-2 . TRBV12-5 CASGLSGGTNGYTF TGTGCTAGTGGTTTGTCTGGTGGGACAAATGGCTACACCTTC
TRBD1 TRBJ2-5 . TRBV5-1 CASSLGQGTLSQETQYF TGCGCCAGCAGCTTGGGACAGGGGACTTTGTCGCAAGAGACCCAGTACTTC
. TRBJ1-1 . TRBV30 CAWFRGEVFF TGTGCCTGGTTCCGAGGGGAGGTTTTCTTT
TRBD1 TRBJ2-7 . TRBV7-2 CASSRGQAPEQYF TGTGCCAGCAGCCGGGGACAGGCCCCCGAGCAGTACTTC
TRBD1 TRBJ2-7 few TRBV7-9 CSSSGRQGYEQYF TGTTCCAGCAGCGGACGACAGGGCTACGAGCAGTACTTC
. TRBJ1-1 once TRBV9 CASSVDQGNTEAFF TGTGCCAGCAGCGTAGATCAGGGCAACACTGAAGCTTTCTTT
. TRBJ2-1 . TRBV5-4 CASSSGGGVSSYNEQFF TGTGCCAGCAGCTCCGGCGGCGGGGTAAGCTCCTACAATGAGCAGTTCTTC
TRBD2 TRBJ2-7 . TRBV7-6 CASSFNGGSYEQYF TGTGCCAGCAGCTTCAACGGGGGGTCCTACGAGCAGTACTTC
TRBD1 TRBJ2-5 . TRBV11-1 CASSPRLGQGGETQYF TGTGCCAGCAGCCCTAGGCTGGGACAGGGGGGCGAGACCCAGTACTTC
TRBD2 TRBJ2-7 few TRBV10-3 CAISEILAEAYEQYF TGTGCCATCAGTGAGATACTAGCGGAAGCCTACGAGCAGTACTTC
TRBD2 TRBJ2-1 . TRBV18 CASSPKNGRAPHEQFF TGTGCCAGCTCCCCTAAAAACGGGAGGGCCCCCCATGAGCAGTTCTTC
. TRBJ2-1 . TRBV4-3 CASSQEEGLGNEQFF TGCGCCAGCAGCCAAGAGGAGGGTTTGGGCAATGAGCAGTTCTTC
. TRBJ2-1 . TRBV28 CASSTGTLVNEQFF TGTGCCAGCAGCACCGGGACTCTAGTCAATGAGCAGTTCTTC
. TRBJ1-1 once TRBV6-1 CASSRQTMGTEAFF TGTGCCAGCAGTCGACAGACAATGGGCACTGAAGCTTTCTTT
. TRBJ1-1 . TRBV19 CASSILGGTEAFF TGTGCCAGTAGTATCTTAGGGGGCACTGAAGCTTTCTTT
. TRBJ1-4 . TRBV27 CASSRGAPNEKLFF TGTGCCAGCAGCCGCGGGGCTCCTAATGAAAAACTGTTTTTT
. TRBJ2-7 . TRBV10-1 CASSESRTALPMEQYF TGCGCCAGCAGTGAGTCTCGGACAGCCTTACCGATGGAGCAGTACTTC
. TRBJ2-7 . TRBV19 CASSIDLEDEQYF TGTGCCAGTAGTATAGATCTTGAGGACGAGCAGTACTTC